This TCR beta chain stems from a study of OX40 agonist ivuxolimab in advanced cancers. Assay: immunoSEQ multiplex PCR; the TCRdb copy retains only in-frame clones and omits some. This sample has 35,000 to 45,000 clones, with approximately 85% found just once. The J segment lost 6 bases and the V segment lost 5 bases, leaving 8 bases of the junction unmatched. Germline values: CDR1 MRHNA, CDR2 SNTAGT. This CDR3 spans 15 amino acids. The material sequenced was CD4+ or CD8+ T cells sorted from blood, taken in a trial of the OX40 agonist ivuxolimab. The TCR sequence derives from an adult with an advanced solid tumor such as melanoma, head and neck, liver or kidney cancer. The V and J genes are TRBV6-4 and TRBJ2-1; 9 bases align to TRBD2. The CDR3 protein is CASSMIAGELNEQFF. CDR3 coding DNA: TGTGCCAGCAGTATGATAGCGGGAGAGCTCAATGAGCAGTTCTTC.